This T cell receptor beta chain was found in a study of cytotoxic CD8 clonotypes in ibrutinib-treated CLL. Study summary: Investigators collected response samples after a median approximately twelve months of treatment, range 6 to 36.

Germline V gene lookup returns CDR1 SGHNT and CDR2 YENEEA. V trimming: 5 bases; J trimming: 6 bases; junction bases outside the gene matches: 7. CDR3 size: 14 residues. This table comes from immunoSEQ multiplex PCR, and its TCRdb copy is limited to in-frame clones, with some not included. The table includes 160,000 or so clones, approximately 80% detected once. The clonotype comes from a human donor with chronic lymphocytic leukemia. Sequences were derived from PBMCs, sampled after 12 months of ibrutinib treatment. The rearrangement links TRBV11-3 to TRBJ2-1; 7 nucleotides align to TRBD2. CDR3 residues: CASSPRGLLNEQFF. CDR3 sequence (DNA): TGTGCCAGCAGCCCGCGGGGACTACTCAATGAGCAGTTCTTC. The full variable domain, in which reference TRBV11-3 and TRBJ2-1 provide the parts outside the CDR3, is EAGVVQSPRYKIIEKKQPVAFWCNPISGHNTLYWYLQNLGQGPELLIRYENEEAVDDSQLPKDRFSAERLKGVDSTLKIQPAELGDSAVYLCASSPRGLLNEQFFGPGTRLTVL.